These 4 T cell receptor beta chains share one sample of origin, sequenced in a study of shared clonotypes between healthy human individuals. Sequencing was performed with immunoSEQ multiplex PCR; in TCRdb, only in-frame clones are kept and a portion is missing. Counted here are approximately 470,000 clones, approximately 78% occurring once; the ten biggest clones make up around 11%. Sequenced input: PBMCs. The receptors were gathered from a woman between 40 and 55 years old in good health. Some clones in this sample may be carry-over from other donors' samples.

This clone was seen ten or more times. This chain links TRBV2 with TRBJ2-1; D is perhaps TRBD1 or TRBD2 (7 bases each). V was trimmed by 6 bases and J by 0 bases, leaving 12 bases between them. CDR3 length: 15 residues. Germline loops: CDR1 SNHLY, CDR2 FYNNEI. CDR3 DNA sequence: TGTGCCAGCAGGCAGGGGGGGTCCTCCTACAATGAGCAGTTCTTC. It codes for CASRQGGSSYNEQFF. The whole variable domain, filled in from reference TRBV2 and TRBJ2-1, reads EPEVTQTPSHQVTQMGQEVILRCVPISNHLYFYWYRQILGQKVEFLVSFYNNEISEKSEIFDDQFSVERPDGSNFTLKIRSTKLEDSAMYFCASRQGGSSYNEQFFGPGTRLTVL.

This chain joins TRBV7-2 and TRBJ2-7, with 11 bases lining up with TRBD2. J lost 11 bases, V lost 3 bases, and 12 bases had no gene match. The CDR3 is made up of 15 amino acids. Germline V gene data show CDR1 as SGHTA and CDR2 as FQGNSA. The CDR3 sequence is CASSLSVLAGVLEYF. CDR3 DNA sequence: TGTGCCAGCAGCTTGAGTGTACTAGCGGGAGTACTAGAGTACTTC.

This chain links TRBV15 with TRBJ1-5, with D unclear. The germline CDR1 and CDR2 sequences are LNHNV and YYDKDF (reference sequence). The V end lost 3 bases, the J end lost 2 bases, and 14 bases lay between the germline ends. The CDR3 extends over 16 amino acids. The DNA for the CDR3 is TGTGCCACCAGCAGCTCTCGGGCGGGAGGCAATCAGCCCCAGCATTTT. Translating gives CATSSSRAGGNQPQHF.

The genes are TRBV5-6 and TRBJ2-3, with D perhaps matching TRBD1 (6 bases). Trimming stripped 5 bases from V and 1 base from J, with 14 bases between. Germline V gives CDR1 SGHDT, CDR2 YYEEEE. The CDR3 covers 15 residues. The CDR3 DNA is TGTGCCAGCAGTTTACAGGGTCCGGGCACAGATACGCAGTATTTT. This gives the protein CASSLQGPGTDTQYF.